These 21 T cell receptor beta chains originate from one sample sequenced in a study of Graves' ophthalmopathy and Graves' hyperthyroidism (dated by TCRdb to 2016 to 2019). Sequencing relied on an Illumina HiSeq 2000. For repertoire sequencing, TCR beta CDR3 regions were amplified from RNA transcripts. A first-round RT-PCR used HTBI primers with the Qiagen OneStep RT-PCR kit, followed by a second-round multiplex PCR, size selection and purification. TCRdb itself trimmed the public reads at Q25 with fastp, ran MiXCR and retained productive beta chains. Rows are unified per CDR3 protein, each entry keeping the most common DNA and genes. This sample comprises approximately 480,000 distinct CDR3 sequences, under 15% of them detected only once. 9.8% of the sample lies in the top ten. The specimen was blood. These receptors all come from a woman aged 25-40 years with Graves' ophthalmopathy. Donor details come from another sample of the same person, matched by shared clones.

This clonotype came up many times. The chain links TRBV29-1 to TRBJ1-5; TRBD1 agrees at 10 bases. Trimming took 6 bases from V and 6 from J; bases not matched to a gene: 2. The V gene's germline CDR1 is SQVTM and CDR2 ANQGSEA. This CDR3 has 12 amino acids. The CDR3 sequence: CSVGDRGQPQHF. In nucleotides, the CDR3 is TGCAGCGTCGGGGACAGGGGTCAGCCCCAGCATTTT.

This clonotype was observed at least ten times. The rearrangement joins TRBV9 to TRBJ2-7; 11 bases are shared with TRBD1. Germline V gene sequence: CDR1 SGDLS, CDR2 YYNGEE. V trimming: 4 bases; J trimming: 0 bases; junction bases outside the gene matches: 3. The CDR3 length is 15 residues. The CDR3 reads CASSPGQGASYEQYF. The CDR3 nucleotides read TGTGCCAGCAGCCCAGGACAGGGGGCCTCCTACGAGCAGTACTTC.

In DNA form, the CDR3 reads TGTGCCAGCAGTGAATTGGGGGACGGAAATGGTGGCTACACCTTC. Translating it yields CASSELGDGNGGYTF. The V gene is TRBV25-1, the J gene TRBJ1-2, with D possibly being TRBD1 (5 bases). The CDR3 is 15 amino acids. The V end was cut by 1 base, the J end by 7 bases, with 16 bases between. Germline V gives CDR1 MGHDK, CDR2 SYGVNS.

J is TRBJ1-2 and V is TRBV12-3 or TRBV12-4; D uncertain. V was trimmed by 7 bases and J by 7 bases, leaving 22 bases between them. This CDR3 contains 15 residues. The CDR3 region is CASTSLRANYRGYTF. The DNA for the CDR3 is TGTGCCAGCACTTCTCTAAGGGCGAATTATCGTGGCTACACCTTC.

Ten or more counts support this clonotype. The V and J genes are TRBV7-8 and TRBJ2-7; TRBD2 agrees at 8 bases. There are 15 residues in the CDR3. V gave up 5 bases and J gave up 6 bases; unmatched junction bases: 12. Germline CDR1 reads SGHVS; CDR2 reads FQNEAQ. CDR3 in amino acids: CASSLGGNGRVEQYF. CDR3 DNA: TGTGCCAGCAGCCTTGGGGGGAACGGGAGGGTCGAGCAGTACTTC.

This clonotype was detected ten times or more. The V gene is TRBV5-1, the J gene TRBJ1-1; no reliable D call. CDR3 length: 15 residues. The V end lost 1 base, the J end lost 1 base, and 11 bases lay between the germline ends. Germline loops: CDR1 SGHRS, CDR2 YFSETQ. CDR3 sequence reads: CASSLSPARNTEAFF. Here the CDR3 DNA reads TGCGCCAGCAGCTTGTCGCCAGCAAGGAACACTGAAGCTTTCTTT.

This clonotype came up a few times. The V call is TRBV7-8, the J call TRBJ1-3, with D uncertain. CDR1 SGHVS and CDR2 FQNEAQ come from the germline V gene. The CDR3 is 14 residues long. The V and J ends lost 1 base and 4 bases respectively, with 8 bases between them. CDR3 residues: CASSLVGLGNTIYF. In DNA, the CDR3 is TGTGCCAGCAGCTTAGTTGGCCTCGGAAACACCATATATTTT.

This clonotype was counted ten times or more. V gene TRBV2 combines with J gene TRBJ1-1; unclear D gene. Deletions cut 7 bases from V and 3 bases from J, with 12 bases between. Germline loops: CDR1 SNHLY, CDR2 FYNNEI. The CDR3 contains 13 residues. The CDR3 sequence is CASILIGYTEAFF. CDR3 sequence (DNA): TGTGCCAGCATCCTGATTGGGTACACTGAAGCTTTCTTT. Combining the CDR3 with reference TRBV2 and TRBJ1-1 gives the whole variable domain EPEVTQTPSHQVTQMGQEVILRCVPISNHLYFYWYRQILGQKVEFLVSFYNNEISEKSEIFDDQFSVERPDGSNFTLKIRSTKLEDSAMYFCASILIGYTEAFFGQGTRLTVV.

This clonotype was seen repeatedly, ten times or more. V gene TRBV7-9 combines with J gene TRBJ1-6; D remains ambiguous. Trimming stripped 0 bases from V and 7 bases from J, with 10 bases between. Per germline, CDR1 SEHNR and CDR2 FQNEAQ (reference sequence). The CDR3 sequence is 15 residues long. The CDR3 here is CASSLAASKNSPLHF. In DNA, the CDR3 is TGTGCCAGCAGCTTAGCGGCCAGTAAGAATTCACCCCTCCACTTT.

This clonotype appeared many times. This chain joins TRBV12-3 or TRBV12-4 and TRBJ1-5; D may be TRBD1 (6 bases). This CDR3 comprises 15 residues. V dropped 6 bases and J dropped 1 base, with 13 bases sitting between them. The chain's CDR3 is CASSKGGLSNQPQHF. CDR3 in DNA: TGTGCCAGCAGCAAAGGGGGGCTGAGCAATCAGCCCCAGCATTTT.

This clonotype was seen repeatedly, ten times or more. The chain recombines TRBV12-3 or TRBV12-4 with TRBJ2-5, with TRBD1 matching 7 bases. CDR3 length: 15 residues. V lost 5 bases, J lost 4 bases, and 10 bases stayed unmatched. This CDR3 is CASSVRQGSIETQYF. The CDR3 coding sequence is TGTGCCAGCAGTGTTCGACAGGGTAGTATAGAGACCCAGTACTTC.

A single count supports this clonotype. The genes are TRBV12-3 or TRBV12-4 and TRBJ1-5, with D unresolved. Trimming left V 6 bases short and J 3 bases short, with 12 bases between. This CDR3 comprises 14 residues. CDR3 sequence (DNA): TGTGCCAGCAGCATGATAGGGTTCAATCAGCCCCAGCATTTT. Translating it yields CASSMIGFNQPQHF.

This clonotype was picked up many times. The junction does not match germline at one end; this may be a read error. The gene calls are TRBV7-8 and TRBJ1-1, with a possible D match to TRBD1 (5 bases). CDR3 length: 13 residues. Germline lookup yields CDR1 SGHVS and CDR2 FQNEAQ. The CDR3 loop reads CASSLKGNSEAFF. In DNA form, the CDR3 reads TGTGCCAGCAGCTTAAAGGGGAACTCTGAAGCTTTCTTT. Full variable domain (remainder filled in from reference TRBV7-8 and TRBJ1-1): GAGVSQSPRYKVAKRGQDVALRCDPISGHVSLFWYQQALGQGPEFLTYFQNEAQLDKSGLPSDRFFAERPEGSVSTLKIQRTQQEDSAVYLCASSLKGNSEAFFGQGTRLTVV.

This chain uses TRBV29-1 with TRBJ2-2; TRBD1 agrees at 7 bases. Germline lookup yields CDR1 SQVTM and CDR2 ANQGSEA. CDR3 length: 14 residues. With 5 bases clipped from V and 4 bases from J, the junction kept 7 bases outside the gene matches. The CDR3 sequence is CSVSRGRGTGELFF. DNA for the CDR3: TGCAGCGTTTCAAGGGGGCGCGGCACCGGGGAGCTGTTTTTT.

The chain is built from TRBV6-2 or TRBV6-3 and TRBJ2-7; 9 nucleotides line up with TRBD1. V was pared by 6 bases and J by 1 base, with 19 bases of the junction left unmatched. The CDR3 is made up of 19 amino acids. Per the germline V gene, CDR1 is MNHEY and CDR2 is SVGEGT. The CDR3 here is CASSYMEGTGSMGSYEQYF. Written as DNA, the CDR3 is TGTGCCAGCAGCTATATGGAGGGGACAGGGAGTATGGGTTCCTACGAGCAGTACTTC.

This clonotype has at least ten counts. The genes are TRBV27 and TRBJ2-7; TRBD2 is a possible D gene (5 bases). V was clipped by 6 bases and J by 0 bases, with 15 bases between them. CDR3 length: 15 residues. The germline gives CDR1 MNHEY, CDR2 SMNVEV (reference sequence). The CDR3 protein is CASRAQREVSYEQYF. For the CDR3, the DNA is TGTGCCAGCAGAGCCCAGAGGGAAGTCTCCTACGAGCAGTACTTC.

This clonotype was found many times. The rearrangement joins TRBV11-3 to TRBJ1-1; D unresolved. This CDR3 has 13 amino acids. V shed 8 bases and J shed 3 bases, with 13 bases lying between them. The germline V gene has CDR1 SGHNT and CDR2 YENEEA. The CDR3 spells CASSRRRDTEAFF. The CDR3 DNA follows: TGTGCCAGCTCTCGGCGTAGAGACACTGAAGCTTTCTTT.

This clonotype has only a few counts. V is TRBV5-6 and J is TRBJ2-7; 9 nucleotides align to TRBD1. The CDR3 length is 14 residues. The J segment lost 3 bases and the V segment lost 3 bases, leaving 4 bases of the junction unmatched. Germline-derived CDR1 and CDR2 are SGHDT and YYEEEE. DNA of the CDR3: TGTGCCAGCAGCTATGGACAGGGGCTCTACGAGCAGTACTTC. It codes for CASSYGQGLYEQYF.

The CDR3 DNA reads TGTGCCAGCAGTTGGGTCCGCAGCGGGAGTGAGCAGTTCTTC. Translated, it gives CASSWVRSGSEQFF. The chain uses TRBV28 and TRBJ2-1, with 8 bases lining up with TRBD2. The CDR3 has 14 amino acids. V dropped 4 bases and J dropped 9; count of bases not matched to a gene: 8. CDR1 and CDR2 from the germline V gene are MDHEN and SYDVKM.

This clonotype was detected ten times or more. The chain joins TRBV19 to TRBJ1-1, with unresolved D. The germline gives CDR1 LNHDA, CDR2 SQIVND (reference sequence). V lost 2 bases, J lost 1 base, and 8 bases lay in between. CDR3 size: 14 residues. CDR3 in amino acids: CASSISPRNTEAFF. Here the CDR3 DNA reads TGTGCCAGTAGTATAAGTCCACGGAACACTGAAGCTTTCTTT.

Many counts were recorded for this clonotype. This CDR3 reads CASSHKGNYGYTF. In DNA, the CDR3 is TGTGCCAGCAGCCATAAGGGGAACTATGGCTACACCTTC. This chain joins TRBV3-1 and TRBJ1-2, with D tentatively TRBD1 (5 bases). Trimming took 3 bases from V and 2 from J, leaving 7 bases between them. The CDR3 extends over 13 amino acids. Germline CDR1 is LGHDT and CDR2 is YNNKEL (reference sequence).